Below are 16 T cell receptor beta chains sequenced from a single sample in a study of CD4 T cells in relation to SARS-CoV-2 and coronaviruses. Unexposed donor CD4+ T cells date from 2011-2018, before the COVID-19 pandemic. After around nine days of culture, CD4+ T cells were isolated. Antigen specificity for these receptors is unknown. TCRdb's copy holds only in-frame clones and misses some; the assay was immunoSEQ multiplex PCR. There are approximately 17,000 clones in the sample; around three quarters occur only once, and less than 20% lies in the top ten. Sequencing was performed on CD4+ T cells from PBMCs, cultured in vitro. The receptor set was obtained from a human donor in good health.

This chain connects TRBV10-1 to TRBJ2-6; 7 nucleotides agree with TRBD2. Germline-derived CDR1 and CDR2 are WNHNN and SYGVQD (reference sequence). The CDR3 covers 19 residues. V was pared by 4 bases and J by 1 base, with 13 bases of the junction left unmatched. The CDR3 sequence is CASSGPRGGAVSGANVLTF. The CDR3 DNA sequence: TGCGCCAGCAGTGGCCCTCGGGGAGGGGCGGTTTCTGGGGCCAACGTCCTGACTTTC.

This rearrangement joins TRBV20-1 to TRBJ1-4, with unresolved D. With 3 bases removed from V and 4 bases from J, the gap between germline ends came to 9 bases. CDR3 length equals 13 residues. Germline assignment: CDR1 DFQATT and CDR2 SNEGSKA (reference sequence). CDR3 nucleotides: TGCAGTGCTAGTTCCCTGGGTAATGAAAAACTGTTTTTT. Translation gives CSASSLGNEKLFF.

The CDR3 is CASSVSTGRSTGELFF. CDR3 in DNA: TGTGCCAGCAGCGTCTCAACCGGGAGGAGCACCGGGGAGCTGTTTTTT. The chain has TRBV9 and TRBJ2-2, with 7 positions matching TRBD2. V shed 2 bases, J shed 4 bases, and the junction held 8 bases outside the gene matches. This CDR3 is built from 16 residues. CDR1 is SGDLS and CDR2 is YYNGEE in the germline V gene. Combining the CDR3 with reference TRBV9 and TRBJ2-2 gives the whole variable domain DSGVTQTPKHLITATGQRVTLRCSPRSGDLSVYWYQQSLDQGLQFLIQYYNGEERAKGNILERFSAQQFPDLHSELNLSSLELGDSALYFCASSVSTGRSTGELFFGEGSRLTVL.

This clone was picked up one time. This sequence joins TRBV5-1 and TRBJ2-1; 9 bases line up with TRBD2. CDR1 is SGHRS, CDR2 YFSETQ, per germline. The CDR3 totals 16 residues. Germline trimming cut 0 bases from V and 9 bases from J; bases unmatched to any gene: 10. CDR3 nucleotides: TGCGCCAGCAGCTTGGTGTCAGCGGGAGGATTCAGTGAGCAGTTCTTC. This codes for CASSLVSAGGFSEQFF. The whole variable domain, remainder taken from reference TRBV5-1 and TRBJ2-1, is KAGVTQTPRYLIKTRGQQVTLSCSPISGHRSVSWYQQTPGQGLQFLFEYFSETQRNKGNFPGRFSGRQFSNSRSEMNVSTLELGDSALYLCASSLVSAGGFSEQFFGPGTRLTVL.

The rearrangement links TRBV5-4 to TRBJ2-2, with D possibly matching TRBD2 (5 bases). The CDR3 contains 15 residues. V lost 2 bases to trimming and J lost 2 bases, with 10 bases between them. CDR1 is SGHNT and CDR2 is YYREEE in the germline V gene (reference sequence). CDR3 nucleotide sequence: TGTGCCAGCAGCTTAGGCGGGTCCAACACCGGGGAGCTGTTTTTT. It is translated as CASSLGGSNTGELFF.

The V call is TRBV7-8, the J call TRBJ2-5; 7 bases fit TRBD1. Germline V gene sequence: CDR1 SGHVS, CDR2 FQNEAQ. There are 14 residues in the CDR3. J was trimmed by 3 bases and V by 5 bases; bases with no gene match: 6. CDR3 sequence (DNA): TGTGCCAGCAGCGTATCACAGGGGAAAGAGACCCAGTACTTC. It is translated as CASSVSQGKETQYF.

V is TRBV7-3 and J is TRBJ1-2; D is ambiguous. CDR1 is SGHTA, CDR2 FQGTGA, per germline. V was cut by 5 bases and J by 6 bases, with 22 bases left in between. The CDR3 runs to 16 residues. For the CDR3, the DNA is TGTGCCAGCAGCCCCGAACCCCGCGGCGTTATGGATGGCTACACCTTC. Translating gives CASSPEPRGVMDGYTF.

The rearrangement uses TRBV5-4 and TRBJ1-1; TRBD1 might be the D (6 bases). With 2 bases removed from V and 2 bases from J, the gap between germline ends came to 13 bases. The germline gives CDR1 SGHNT, CDR2 YYREEE (reference sequence). This CDR3 comprises 15 residues. CDR3 nucleotides: TGTGCCAGCAGCTTTAACAGGGACCCTAACACTGAAGCTTTCTTT. Its protein product is CASSFNRDPNTEAFF.

The genes are TRBV14 and TRBJ2-7, with D possibly being TRBD1 (5 bases). Deletions cut 4 bases from V and 6 bases from J, with 10 bases between. Germline V gene data show CDR1 as SGHDN and CDR2 as FVKESK. The CDR3 is 12 residues long. The CDR3 protein is CASSLLGAEQYF. The CDR3 DNA reads as TGTGCCAGCAGCCTTTTAGGGGCCGAGCAGTACTTC.

V usage is TRBV9 and J usage is TRBJ2-4; D not resolved. The CDR3 runs 17 residues. CDR1 SGDLS and CDR2 YYNGEE come from the germline V gene. The V and J ends lost 2 bases and 0 bases respectively, with 15 bases between them. The CDR3 protein is CASSVESTPRAKNIQYF. The DNA of the CDR3 is TGTGCCAGCAGCGTCGAGTCGACCCCGAGAGCCAAAAACATTCAGTACTTC.

The chain combines TRBV12-3 or TRBV12-4 with TRBJ1-5; D might be TRBD1 (5 bases). This CDR3 has 13 residues. Trimming took off 3 bases at V and 9 bases at J, with 12 bases between the two ends. The CDR3 bases are TGTGCCAGCAGTTTCCCAGGGTTTGGGCCCCAGCATTTT. Translating it yields CASSFPGFGPQHF.

The V call is TRBV9, the J call TRBJ2-1; 14 bases match TRBD2. J gave up 1 base and V 0 bases, and 3 bases lay outside the gene matches. There are 18 residues in the CDR3. Germline CDR1 reads SGDLS; CDR2 reads YYNGEE. The CDR3 DNA follows: TGTGCCAGCAGCGTAGGAGGGACTAGCGGGAGATCCTACAATGAGCAGTTCTTC. This encodes CASSVGGTSGRSYNEQFF.

There are a few counts of this clone. The V call is TRBV6-5, the J call TRBJ2-1, with D perhaps matching TRBD2 (5 bases). This CDR3 is 16 amino acids long. V was trimmed by 0 bases and J by 6 bases, leaving 15 bases between them. CDR1 MNHEY and CDR2 SVGAGI come from the germline V gene. Here the CDR3 DNA reads TGTGCCAGCAGTTACTCGCTATTCGAGGGCGGCAATGAGCAGTTCTTC. This codes for CASSYSLFEGGNEQFF.

The V call is TRBV30, the J call TRBJ1-6, with 9 bases matching TRBD1. The V and J ends lost 5 bases and 7 bases, in that order; junction bases with no gene match: 6. Looked up from germline, CDR1 is GTSNPN and CDR2 is SVGIG (reference sequence). There are 14 residues in the CDR3. The CDR3 sequence is CAWAQGAWNSPLHF. DNA of the CDR3: TGTGCCTGGGCACAGGGGGCTTGGAATTCACCCCTCCACTTT. The full variable domain, its missing parts supplied by reference TRBV30 and TRBJ1-6, is SQTIHQWPATLVQPVGSPLSLECTVEGTSNPNLYWYRQAAGRGLQLLFYSVGIGQISSEVPQNLSASRPQDRQFILSSKKLLLSDSGFYLCAWAQGAWNSPLHFGNGTRLTVT.

The sample holds a few counts of this clone. The chain has TRBV11-2 and TRBJ1-3, with 7 bases lining up with TRBD1. V gave up 1 base and J gave up 7 bases; unmatched junction bases: 4. The V gene's germline CDR1 is SGHAT and CDR2 FQNNGV. The CDR3 covers 14 residues. CDR3 protein: CASSLVSRGNTIYF. CDR3 coding DNA: TGTGCCAGCAGCTTAGTCTCCAGGGGGAACACCATATATTTT.

The chain combines TRBV10-1 with TRBJ2-1; D gene ambiguous. Trimming pared 1 base from V and 9 bases from J, leaving 7 bases between. The CDR3 has 12 residues. Germline V gives CDR1 WNHNN, CDR2 SYGVQD (reference sequence). The CDR3, as DNA: TGCGCCAGCAGTGAGTTACTCGGTGAGCAGTTCTTC. Encoded protein: CASSELLGEQFF.